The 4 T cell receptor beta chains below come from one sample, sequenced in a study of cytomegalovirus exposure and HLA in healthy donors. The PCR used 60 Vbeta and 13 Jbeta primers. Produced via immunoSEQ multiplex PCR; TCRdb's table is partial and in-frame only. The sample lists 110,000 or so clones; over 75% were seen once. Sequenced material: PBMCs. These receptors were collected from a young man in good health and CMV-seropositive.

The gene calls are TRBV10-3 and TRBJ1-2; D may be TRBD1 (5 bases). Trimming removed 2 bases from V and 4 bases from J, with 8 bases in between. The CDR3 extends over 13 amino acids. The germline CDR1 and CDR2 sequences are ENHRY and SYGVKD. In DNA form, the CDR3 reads TGTGCCATCAGTGAGGACAGCCTCTATGGCTACACCTTC. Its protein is CAISEDSLYGYTF.

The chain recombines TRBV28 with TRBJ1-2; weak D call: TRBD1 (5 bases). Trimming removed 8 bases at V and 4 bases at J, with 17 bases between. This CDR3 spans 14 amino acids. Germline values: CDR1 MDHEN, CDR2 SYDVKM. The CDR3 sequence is CASALPGGIYGYTF. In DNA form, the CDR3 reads TGTGCCAGCGCTCTACCCGGGGGGATCTATGGCTACACCTTC.

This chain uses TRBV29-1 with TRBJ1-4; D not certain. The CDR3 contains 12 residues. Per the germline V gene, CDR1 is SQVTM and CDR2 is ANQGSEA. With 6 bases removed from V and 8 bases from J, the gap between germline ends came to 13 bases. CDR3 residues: CSVGEVGEKLFF. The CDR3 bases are TGCAGCGTGGGAGAAGTGGGCGAAAAACTGTTTTTT.

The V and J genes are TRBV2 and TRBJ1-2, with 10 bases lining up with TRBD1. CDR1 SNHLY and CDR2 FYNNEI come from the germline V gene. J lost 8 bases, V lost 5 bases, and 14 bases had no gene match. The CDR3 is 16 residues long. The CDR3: CASSLSRTGGAVGYTF. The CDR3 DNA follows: TGTGCCAGCAGTCTTTCCAGGACAGGGGGGGCAGTAGGCTACACCTTC. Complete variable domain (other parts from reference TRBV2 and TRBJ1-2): EPEVTQTPSHQVTQMGQEVILRCVPISNHLYFYWYRQILGQKVEFLVSFYNNEISEKSEIFDDQFSVERPDGSNFTLKIRSTKLEDSAMYFCASSLSRTGGAVGYTFGSGTRLTVV.